A single TCR beta chain is shown here with its context. Per the germline V gene, CDR1 is PRHDT and CDR2 is FYEKMQ (reference sequence). The CDR3 extends over 17 amino acids. V lost 4 bases, J lost 1 base, and 18 bases lay in between. This sample was taken from a study of cytomegalovirus exposure and HLA in healthy donors. PCR was performed using 60 Vbeta and 13 Jbeta primers. Some clones are missing from TCRdb's copy, which holds only in-frame ones; the method was immunoSEQ multiplex PCR. The data hold 130,000 or so clones, with around 67% observed a single time. The origin of this receptor is a man aged 18 to 29 in good health and CMV-seropositive. Specimen: PBMCs. The rearrangement links TRBV13 to TRBJ2-3; no definite D call. The CDR3 DNA reads as TGTGCCAGCAGCTCCTCGCGAGTGGGCCTCCGCACAGATACGCAGTATTTT. Amino acids: CASSSSRVGLRTDTQYF.